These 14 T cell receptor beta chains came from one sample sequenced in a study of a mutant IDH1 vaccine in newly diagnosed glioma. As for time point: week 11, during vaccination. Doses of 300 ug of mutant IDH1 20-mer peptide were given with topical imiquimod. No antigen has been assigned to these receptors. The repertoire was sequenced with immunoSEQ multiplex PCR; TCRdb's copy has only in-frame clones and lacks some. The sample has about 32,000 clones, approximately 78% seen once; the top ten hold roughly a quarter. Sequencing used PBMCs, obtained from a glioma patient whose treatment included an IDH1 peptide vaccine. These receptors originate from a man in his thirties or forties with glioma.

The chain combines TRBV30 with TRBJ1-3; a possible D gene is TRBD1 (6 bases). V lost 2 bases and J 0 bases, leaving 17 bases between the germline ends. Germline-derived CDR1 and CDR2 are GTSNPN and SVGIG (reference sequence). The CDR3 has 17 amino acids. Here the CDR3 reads CAWSRGWDIGSGNTIYF. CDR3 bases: TGTGCCTGGAGTCGCGGATGGGACATCGGCTCTGGAAACACCATATATTTT.

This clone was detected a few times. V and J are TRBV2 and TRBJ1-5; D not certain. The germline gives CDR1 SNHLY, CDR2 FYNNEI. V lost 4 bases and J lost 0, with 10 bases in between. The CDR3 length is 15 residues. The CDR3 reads CASSGVRGSNQPQHF. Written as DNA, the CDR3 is TGTGCCAGCAGTGGTGTACGGGGTAGCAATCAGCCCCAGCATTTT.

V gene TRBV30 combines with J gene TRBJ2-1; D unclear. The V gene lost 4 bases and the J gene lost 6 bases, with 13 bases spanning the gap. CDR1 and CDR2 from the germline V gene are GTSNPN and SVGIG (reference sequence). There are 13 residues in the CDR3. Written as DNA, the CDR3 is TGTGCCTGGACCCTTTTGGCCTCCAATGAGCAGTTCTTC. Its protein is CAWTLLASNEQFF.

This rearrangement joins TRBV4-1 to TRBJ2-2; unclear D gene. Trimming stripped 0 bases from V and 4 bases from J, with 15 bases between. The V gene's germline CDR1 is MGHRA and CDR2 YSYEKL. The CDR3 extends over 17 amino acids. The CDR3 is CASSQEPLGPSTGELFF. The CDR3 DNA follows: TGCGCCAGCAGCCAAGAACCTCTAGGGCCTAGCACCGGGGAGCTGTTTTTT.

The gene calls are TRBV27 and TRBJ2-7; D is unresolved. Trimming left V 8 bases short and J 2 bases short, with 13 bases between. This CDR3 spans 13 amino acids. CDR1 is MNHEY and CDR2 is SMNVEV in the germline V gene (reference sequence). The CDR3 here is CASVGVLPYEQYF. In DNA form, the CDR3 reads TGTGCCAGCGTCGGCGTCCTACCCTACGAGCAGTACTTC.

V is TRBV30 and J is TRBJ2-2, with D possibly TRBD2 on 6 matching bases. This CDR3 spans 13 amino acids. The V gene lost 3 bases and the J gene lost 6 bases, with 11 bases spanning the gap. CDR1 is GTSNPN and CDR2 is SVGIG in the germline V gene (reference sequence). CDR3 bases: TGTGCCTGGAGACGACTAGATGCCGGGGAGCTGTTTTTT. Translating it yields CAWRRLDAGELFF.

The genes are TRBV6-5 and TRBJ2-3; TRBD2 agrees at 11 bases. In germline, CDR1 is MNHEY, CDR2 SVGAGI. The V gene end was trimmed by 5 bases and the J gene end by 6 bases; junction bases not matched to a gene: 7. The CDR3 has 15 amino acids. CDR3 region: CASSQTSGMGDTQYF. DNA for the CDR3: TGTGCCAGCAGTCAGACTAGCGGGATGGGTGATACGCAGTATTTT.

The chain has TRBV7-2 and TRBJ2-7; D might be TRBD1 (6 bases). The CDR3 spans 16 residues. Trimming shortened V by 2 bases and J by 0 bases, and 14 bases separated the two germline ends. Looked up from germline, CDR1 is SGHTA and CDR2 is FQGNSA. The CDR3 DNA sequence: TGTGCCAGCAGCTTACGGGCAGGACAGATCTCCTACGAGCAGTACTTC. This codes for CASSLRAGQISYEQYF.

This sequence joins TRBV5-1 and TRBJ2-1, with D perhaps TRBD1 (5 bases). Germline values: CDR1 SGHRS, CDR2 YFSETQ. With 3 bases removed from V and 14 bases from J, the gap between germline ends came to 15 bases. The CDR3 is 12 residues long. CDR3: CASSSSTEEKFF. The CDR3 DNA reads TGCGCCAGCAGCTCATCGACAGAGGAAAAGTTCTTC.

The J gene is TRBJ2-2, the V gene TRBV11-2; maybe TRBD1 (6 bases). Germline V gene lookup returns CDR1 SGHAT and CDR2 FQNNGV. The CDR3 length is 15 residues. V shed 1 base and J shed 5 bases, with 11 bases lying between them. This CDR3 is CASSLGGGWTGELFF. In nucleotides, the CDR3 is TGTGCCAGCAGCTTAGGAGGGGGATGGACCGGGGAGCTGTTTTTT.

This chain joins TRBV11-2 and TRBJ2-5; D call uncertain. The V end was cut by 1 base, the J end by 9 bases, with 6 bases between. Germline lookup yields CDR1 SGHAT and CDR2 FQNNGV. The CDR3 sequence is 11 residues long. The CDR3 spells CASSLAGAQYF. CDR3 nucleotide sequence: TGTGCCAGCAGCTTAGCTGGGGCCCAGTACTTC.

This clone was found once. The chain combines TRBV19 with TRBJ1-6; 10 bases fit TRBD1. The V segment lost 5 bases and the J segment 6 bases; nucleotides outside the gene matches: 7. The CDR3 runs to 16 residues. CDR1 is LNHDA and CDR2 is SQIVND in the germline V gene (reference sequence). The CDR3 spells CASSVRQGAVNSPLHF. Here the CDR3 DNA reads TGTGCCAGTAGTGTGCGACAGGGGGCTGTTAATTCACCCCTCCACTTT.

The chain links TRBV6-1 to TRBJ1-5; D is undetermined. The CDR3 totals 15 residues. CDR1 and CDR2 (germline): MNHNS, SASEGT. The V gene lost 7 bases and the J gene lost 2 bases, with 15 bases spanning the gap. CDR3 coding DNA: TGTGCCAGCAAGCCGAAGGGCGAGGGCAATCAGCCCCAGCATTTT. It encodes CASKPKGEGNQPQHF.

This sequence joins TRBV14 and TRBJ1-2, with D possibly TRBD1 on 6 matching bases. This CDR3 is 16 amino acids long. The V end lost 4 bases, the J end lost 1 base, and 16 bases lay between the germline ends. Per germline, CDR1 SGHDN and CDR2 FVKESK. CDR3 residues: CASSRGGWTDNYGYTF. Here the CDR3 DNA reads TGTGCCAGCAGCCGAGGGGGATGGACAGATAACTATGGCTACACCTTC.